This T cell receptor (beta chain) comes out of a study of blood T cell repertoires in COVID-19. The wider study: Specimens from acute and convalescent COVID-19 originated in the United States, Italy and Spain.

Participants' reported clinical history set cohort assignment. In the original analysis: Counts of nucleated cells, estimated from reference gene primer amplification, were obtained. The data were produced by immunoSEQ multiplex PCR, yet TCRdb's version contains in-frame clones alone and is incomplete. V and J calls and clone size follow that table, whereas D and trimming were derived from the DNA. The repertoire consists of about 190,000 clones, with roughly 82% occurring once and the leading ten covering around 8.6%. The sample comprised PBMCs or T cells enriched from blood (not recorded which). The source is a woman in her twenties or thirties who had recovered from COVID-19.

The CDR3 coding sequence is TGCGCCAGCAGCCAAGATAGGGCGGGGAACCAAGAGACCCAGTACTTC. It yields the protein CASSQDRAGNQETQYF. This chain joins TRBV4-1 and TRBJ2-5, with TRBD2 as a possible D gene (6 bases). V lost 0 bases, J lost 0 bases, and 11 bases lay in between. Germline CDR1 MGHRA, CDR2 YSYEKL. The CDR3 is made up of 16 amino acids.